This T cell receptor (beta chain) is drawn from a study of PD-1 blockade in classical Hodgkin lymphoma. Overall study: With a 2-week interval, patients received intravenous nivolumab at 3 mg/kg. Study-level results: Among the patients, those starting nivolumab under 1 year after ASCT were excluded. Why repertoires differed is undefined; disease activity or prior therapy possibly contributed.

Looked up from germline, CDR1 is MNHEY and CDR2 is SMNVEV (reference sequence). The CDR3 covers 14 residues. Note on this clone: Its antigen is as yet unknown. A junction boundary mismatches the germline segment, possibly from a read error.

Time point noted: cycle 4 day 1 (C4D1), after more than five weeks of nivolumab. Each of the patients experienced relapse following autologous stem cell transplantation, and their brentuximab vedotin exposure differed. It was by magnetic negative selection that CD8+ T cells were isolated from thawed PBMCs. Using immunoSEQ multiplex PCR, the repertoire was profiled, and TCRdb retains in-frame clones only, with some absent. The table includes about 15,000 clones, approximately 88% detected once. The source material was CD8+ T cells from blood, sampled before the fourth cycle of nivolumab. The V and J genes are TRBV27 and TRBJ2-1; 12 bases agree with TRBD2. The origin of this receptor is a human donor with classical Hodgkin lymphoma. The DNA of the CDR3 is TGTGCCAGCAGTTCCAAGGCGCTAGCGGGAGGGCTCGTCTTC. It translates to CASSSKALAGGLVF.